This TCR beta chain was recovered during a study of blood T cell repertoires in COVID-19. Looking at the study overall: Both acute and convalescent COVID-19 samples were obtained from the United States, Italy and Spain.

The table came from immunoSEQ multiplex PCR; TCRdb's copy has only in-frame clones and leaves some out. The sample consists of some 93,000 clones, roughly 87% of them appearing once. The sequence was collected from a man aged 55 to 69 with acute or convalescent COVID-19. The specimen sequenced was peripheral blood.

The chain's CDR3 is CAWSVGGRQIYGYTF. Written as DNA, the CDR3 is TGTGCCTGGAGCGTCGGGGGGCGGCAGATCTATGGCTACACCTTC. The gene calls are TRBV30 and TRBJ1-2; TRBD1 is a possible D gene (6 bases). The V gene lost 3 bases and the J gene lost 4 bases, with 18 bases spanning the gap. The CDR3 extends over 15 amino acids. Per germline, CDR1 GTSNPN and CDR2 SVGIG (reference sequence). Full variable domain (missing parts from reference TRBV30 and TRBJ1-2): SQTIHQWPATLVQPVGSPLSLECTVEGTSNPNLYWYRQAAGRGLQLLFYSVGIGQISSEVPQNLSASRPQDRQFILSSKKLLLSDSGFYLCAWSVGGRQIYGYTFGSGTRLTVV.